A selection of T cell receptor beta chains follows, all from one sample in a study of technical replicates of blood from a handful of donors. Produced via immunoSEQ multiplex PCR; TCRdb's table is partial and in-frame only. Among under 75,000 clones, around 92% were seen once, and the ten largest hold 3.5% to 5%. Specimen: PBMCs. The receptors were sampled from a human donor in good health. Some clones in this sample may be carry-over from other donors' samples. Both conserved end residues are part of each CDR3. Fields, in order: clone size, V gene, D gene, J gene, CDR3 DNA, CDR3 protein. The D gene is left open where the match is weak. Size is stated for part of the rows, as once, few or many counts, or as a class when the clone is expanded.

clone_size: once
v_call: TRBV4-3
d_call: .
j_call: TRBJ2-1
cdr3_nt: TGCGCCAGCAGCCACCCTGACCGGGGGGAGCAGTTCTTC
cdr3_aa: CASSHPDRGEQFF

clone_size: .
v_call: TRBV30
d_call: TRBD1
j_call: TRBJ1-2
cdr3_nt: TGTGCCTGGCAGAGTAGGGACAGGGGTTTTTTAACCCACTATGGCTACACCTTC
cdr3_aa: CAWQSRDRGFLTHYGYTF

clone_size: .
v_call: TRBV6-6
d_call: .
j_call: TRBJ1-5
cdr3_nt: TGTGCCAGCGTGCGAGTGGCGGAGGACAATCAGCCCCAGCATTTT
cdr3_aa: CASVRVAEDNQPQHF

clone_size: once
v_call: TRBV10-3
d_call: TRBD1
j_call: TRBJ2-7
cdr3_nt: TGTGCCATCAGTGACTTGGGACAGGGGAGCTCCTACGAGCAGTACTTC
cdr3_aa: CAISDLGQGSSYEQYF

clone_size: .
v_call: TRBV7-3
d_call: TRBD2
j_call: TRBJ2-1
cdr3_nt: TGTGCCAGCAGTTTAGCGGGGGGGCCTGCCAATGAGCAGTTCTTC
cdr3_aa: CASSLAGGPANEQFF

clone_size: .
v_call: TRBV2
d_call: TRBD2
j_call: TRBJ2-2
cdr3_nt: TGTGCCAGCAGTCTAGCGGGGCTGCCCCCCGGGGAGCTGTTTTTT
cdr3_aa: CASSLAGLPPGELFF

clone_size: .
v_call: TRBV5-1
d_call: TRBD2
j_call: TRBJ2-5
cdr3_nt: TGCGCCAGCAGCCAAGGGACTAGCGGAAAAGAGACCCAGTACTTC
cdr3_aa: CASSQGTSGKETQYF

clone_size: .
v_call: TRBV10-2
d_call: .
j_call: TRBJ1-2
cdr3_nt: TGCGCCAGCGGTTTCTCAGGGGCTACTAACTATGGCTACACCTTC
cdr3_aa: CASGFSGATNYGYTF

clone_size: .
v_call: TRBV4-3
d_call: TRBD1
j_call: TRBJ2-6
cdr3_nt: TGCGCCAGCAGCCAGGGACAGGGGGCCTTCGGGGCCAACGTCCTGACTTTC
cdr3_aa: CASSQGQGAFGANVLTF

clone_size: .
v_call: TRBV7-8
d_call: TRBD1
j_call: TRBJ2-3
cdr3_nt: TGTGCCAGCAGCCTCGCCCAGGGGGCACCGAAAGCAGATACGCAGTATTTT
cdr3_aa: CASSLAQGAPKADTQYF

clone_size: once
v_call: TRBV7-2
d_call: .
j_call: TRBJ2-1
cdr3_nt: TGTGCCAGCAGCTTAGTGACGGGAGCGACTGGGAATGAGCAGTTCTTC
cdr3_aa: CASSLVTGATGNEQFF

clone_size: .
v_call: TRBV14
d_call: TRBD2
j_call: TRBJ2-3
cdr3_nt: TGTGCCAGCAGCCAAGATGTGACGCGGGGGGGCGCAGATACGCAGTATTTT
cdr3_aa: CASSQDVTRGGADTQYF

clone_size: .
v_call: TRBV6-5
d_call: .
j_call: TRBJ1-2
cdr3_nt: TGTGCCAGCAGTTACTTCGGCGGGGGGGGTTGGTATGGCTACACCTTC
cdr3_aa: CASSYFGGGGWYGYTF

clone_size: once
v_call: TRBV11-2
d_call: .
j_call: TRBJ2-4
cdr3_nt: TGTGCCAGCAGCCCGGGGTGGGCCAAAAACATTCAGTACTTC
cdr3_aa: CASSPGWAKNIQYF

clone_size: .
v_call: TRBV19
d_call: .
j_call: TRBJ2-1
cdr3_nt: TGTGCCAGTAGTCTTGGTGCGGGGTTGGGACCAAGTGAGCAGTTCTTC
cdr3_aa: CASSLGAGLGPSEQFF

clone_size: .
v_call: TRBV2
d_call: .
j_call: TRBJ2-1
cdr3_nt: TGTGCCAGCAGCCAGTACAATGAGCAGTTCTTC
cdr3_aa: CASSQYNEQFF

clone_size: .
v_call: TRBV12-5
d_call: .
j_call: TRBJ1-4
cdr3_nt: TGTGCTAGTGGCCCGACCGGGAAACGAGGCGAAAAACTGTTTTTT
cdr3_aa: CASGPTGKRGEKLFF

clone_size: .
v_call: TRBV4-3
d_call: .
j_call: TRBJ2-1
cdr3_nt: TGCGCCAGCAGCCAAGGTTTCTTAACGGGGGATCACAATGAGCAGTTCTTC
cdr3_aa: CASSQGFLTGDHNEQFF

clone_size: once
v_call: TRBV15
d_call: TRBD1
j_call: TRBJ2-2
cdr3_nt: TGTGCCACCAGTTGGACAGGGGACGGGAGCGGGGAGCTGTTTTTT
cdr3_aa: CATSWTGDGSGELFF